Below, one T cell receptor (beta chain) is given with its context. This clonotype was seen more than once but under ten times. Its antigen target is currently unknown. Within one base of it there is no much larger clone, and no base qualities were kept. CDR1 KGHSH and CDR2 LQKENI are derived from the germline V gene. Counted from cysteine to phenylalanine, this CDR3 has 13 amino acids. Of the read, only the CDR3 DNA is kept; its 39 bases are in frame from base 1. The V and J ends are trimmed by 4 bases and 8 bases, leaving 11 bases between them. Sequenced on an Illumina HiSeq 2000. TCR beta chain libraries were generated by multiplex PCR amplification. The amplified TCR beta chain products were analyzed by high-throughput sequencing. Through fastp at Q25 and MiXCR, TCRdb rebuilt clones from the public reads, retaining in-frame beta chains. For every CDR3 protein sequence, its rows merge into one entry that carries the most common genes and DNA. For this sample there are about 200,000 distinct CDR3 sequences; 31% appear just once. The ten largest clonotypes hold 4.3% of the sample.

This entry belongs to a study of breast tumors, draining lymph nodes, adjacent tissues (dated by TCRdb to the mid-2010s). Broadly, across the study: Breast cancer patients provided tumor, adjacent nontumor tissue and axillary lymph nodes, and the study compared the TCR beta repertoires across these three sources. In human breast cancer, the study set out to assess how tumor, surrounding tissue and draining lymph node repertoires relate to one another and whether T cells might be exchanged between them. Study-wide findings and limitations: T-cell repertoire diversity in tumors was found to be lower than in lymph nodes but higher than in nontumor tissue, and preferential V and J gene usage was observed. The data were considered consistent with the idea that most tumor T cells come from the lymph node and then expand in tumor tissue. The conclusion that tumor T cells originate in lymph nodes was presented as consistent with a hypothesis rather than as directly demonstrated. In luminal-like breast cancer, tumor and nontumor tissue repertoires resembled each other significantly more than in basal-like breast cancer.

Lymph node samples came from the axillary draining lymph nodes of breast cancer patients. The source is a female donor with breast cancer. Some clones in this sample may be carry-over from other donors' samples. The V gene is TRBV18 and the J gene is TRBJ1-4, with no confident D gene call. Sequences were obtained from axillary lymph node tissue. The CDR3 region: CASSRREGEKLFF. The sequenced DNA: TGTGCCAGCTCACGACGGGAGGGAGAAAAACTGTTTTTT.